Below, 20 T cell receptor beta chains from the same sample are listed, as sequenced in a study of cytomegalovirus exposure and HLA in healthy donors. Clones were sequenced by immunoSEQ multiplex PCR, and TCRdb holds only the in-frame ones, with some missing. The table records under 150,000 clones, roughly 90% of them present only once. The source material was PBMCs. Receptors originate from a young man in good health and CMV-seronegative.

The chain joins TRBV7-9 to TRBJ1-1; D remains unclear. V lost 4 bases to trimming and J lost 0 bases, with 9 bases between them. Germline loops: CDR1 SEHNR, CDR2 FQNEAQ (reference sequence). This CDR3 has 14 amino acids. The CDR3 DNA reads as TGTGCCAGCAGCTCGGGAATCATGAACACTGAAGCTTTCTTT. As protein: CASSSGIMNTEAFF.

The chain employs TRBV7-6 and TRBJ2-1, with 10 bases lining up with TRBD2. The CDR3 has 18 residues. Trimming at V came to 0 bases and at J to 0 bases, leaving 5 bases not matched to a gene. Germline CDR1 is SGHVS and CDR2 is FNYEAQ. CDR3 sequence (DNA): TGTGCCAGCAGCTTAGCGTGGTCTAGCGGGAGCTCCTACAATGAGCAGTTCTTC. Its protein product is CASSLAWSSGSSYNEQFF.

V usage is TRBV5-1 and J usage is TRBJ2-7; 8 nucleotides line up with TRBD1. The CDR3 consists of 14 residues. The germline V gene has CDR1 SGHRS and CDR2 YFSETQ. V lost 1 base to trimming and J lost 6 bases; unmatched junction nucleotides: 6. This CDR3 is CASSLTGQGSEQYF. CDR3 DNA: TGCGCCAGCAGCTTGACTGGACAGGGCAGCGAGCAGTACTTC.

This chain uses TRBV28 with TRBJ2-1; 8 bases match TRBD1. The CDR3 consists of 13 residues. Germline loops: CDR1 MDHEN, CDR2 SYDVKM. With V trimmed by 6 bases and J by 6 bases, 4 bases remained unmatched. CDR3 protein: CASRSTGGNEQFF. As DNA, the CDR3 is TGTGCCAGCAGATCAACAGGGGGCAATGAGCAGTTCTTC.

The chain combines TRBV18 with TRBJ1-5; 7 bases match TRBD1. Germline loops: CDR1 KGHSH, CDR2 LQKENI. V dropped 9 bases and J dropped 6; count of bases not matched to a gene: 14. The CDR3 runs to 15 residues. The CDR3 region has the DNA TGTGCCAGTTCGACAGGGATCGTCCCGGGTCAGCCCCAGCATTTT. It is translated as CASSTGIVPGQPQHF.

The chain uses TRBV27 and TRBJ1-1; maybe TRBD1 (6 bases). CDR1 MNHEY and CDR2 SMNVEV come from the germline V gene (reference sequence). V was cut by 1 base and J by 4 bases, with 19 bases left in between. The length of the CDR3 is 17 residues. The CDR3 DNA follows: TGTGCCAGCAGTTTATACTCACCAGGGGCCCTGAGCACTGAAGCTTTCTTT. As protein: CASSLYSPGALSTEAFF.

The chain combines TRBV7-8 with TRBJ2-7; 11 nucleotides line up with TRBD2. With V trimmed by 5 bases and J by 1 base, 19 bases remained unmatched. CDR3 length: 20 residues. The germline CDR1 and CDR2 sequences are SGHVS and FQNEAQ. The CDR3 loop is CASSPIDALAGGENSYEQYV. CDR3 coding DNA: TGTGCCAGCAGCCCCATAGACGCCCTAGCGGGAGGAGAAAATTCCTACGAGCAGTACGTC.

The CDR3 loop reads CASSTGGSQPQHF. CDR3 nucleotides: TGTGCCAGCAGCACAGGGGGTAGTCAGCCCCAGCATTTT. V is TRBV9 and J is TRBJ1-5, with 8 bases identical to TRBD1. Germline lookup yields CDR1 SGDLS and CDR2 YYNGEE. This CDR3 comprises 13 residues. The junction had 3 bases not matched to a gene; V was cut back by 4 bases and J by 6 bases.

The chain joins TRBV10-1 to TRBJ1-2; D remains unclear. V lost 4 bases to trimming and J lost 0 bases, with 12 bases between them. The V gene's germline CDR1 is WNHNN and CDR2 SYGVQD (reference sequence). The CDR3 sequence is 15 residues long. Here the CDR3 reads CASSGYLGPNYGYTF. The CDR3, as DNA: TGCGCCAGCAGTGGATACCTTGGGCCTAACTATGGCTACACCTTC.

This clone showed up just a few times. The J gene is TRBJ1-5, the V gene TRBV7-2; unclear D gene. V was shortened by 1 base and J by 6 bases, with 13 bases between the two germline ends. The CDR3 spans 15 residues. The germline gives CDR1 SGHTA, CDR2 FQGNSA. The CDR3, as DNA: TGTGCCAGCAGCTTAGTCGGAGGGAGTCCTCAGCCCCAGCATTTT. Translated, it gives CASSLVGGSPQPQHF. The whole variable domain, remainder taken from reference TRBV7-2 and TRBJ1-5, is GAGVSQSPSNKVTEKGKDVELRCDPISGHTALYWYRQSLGQGLEFLIYFQGNSAPDKSGLPSDRFSAERTGGSVSTLTIQRTQQEDSAVYLCASSLVGGSPQPQHFGDGTRLSIL.

The chain joins TRBV7-2 to TRBJ2-3, with TRBD2 identical over 11 bases. CDR1 and CDR2 (germline): SGHTA, FQGNSA. This CDR3 comprises 15 residues. Unmatched junction bases numbered 6, after V lost 9 bases and J lost 1 base. The CDR3 here is CASSSGRLGTDTQYF. CDR3 DNA sequence: TGTGCCAGTTCTAGCGGGAGGCTGGGCACAGATACGCAGTATTTT.

CDR3 residues: CASSHVGGQGNYGYTF. For the CDR3, the DNA is TGCGCCAGCAGCCACGTTGGCGGACAGGGGAACTATGGCTACACCTTC. The chain uses TRBV4-3 and TRBJ1-2; TRBD1 aligns across 9 bases. Germline CDR1 reads LGHNA; CDR2 reads YSLEER. V shed 3 bases and J 2 bases; nucleotides not matched to a gene: 7. The CDR3 sequence is 16 residues long.

This chain uses TRBV5-6 with TRBJ2-7; maybe TRBD1 (5 bases). V dropped 4 bases and J dropped 2 bases, with 13 bases sitting between them. Per germline, CDR1 SGHDT and CDR2 YYEEEE. The CDR3 runs to 14 residues. CDR3 sequence: CASSGQGSPYEQYV. The CDR3 DNA reads TGTGCCAGCAGCGGGCAGGGTTCCCCCTACGAGCAGTACGTC.

This chain uses TRBV2 with TRBJ2-1, with 11 bases matching TRBD1. J was trimmed by 9 bases and V by 6 bases; bases with no gene match: 4. This CDR3 has 13 amino acids. The V gene's germline CDR1 is SNHLY and CDR2 FYNNEI. The CDR3, as DNA: TGTGCCAGCAGGGGACAGGGGGTCGGTGAGCAGTTCTTC. It yields the protein CASRGQGVGEQFF. Using reference TRBV2 and TRBJ2-1 for the parts outside the CDR3, the full variable domain is EPEVTQTPSHQVTQMGQEVILRCVPISNHLYFYWYRQILGQKVEFLVSFYNNEISEKSEIFDDQFSVERPDGSNFTLKIRSTKLEDSAMYFCASRGQGVGEQFFGPGTRLTVL.

The chain carries TRBV19 and TRBJ2-7; TRBD2 matches 9 bases. The CDR3 is 13 residues long. CDR1 and CDR2 from the germline V gene are LNHDA and SQIVND (reference sequence). J was trimmed by 9 bases and V by 3 bases; bases with no gene match: 6. CDR3 DNA: TGTGCCAGTAGTATTAGTAGCGGGAGACGGCAGTACGTC. Its protein is CASSISSGRRQYV.

Written as DNA, the CDR3 is TGTGCCTGGAGTGTACGGACAGTTTATCAGCCCCAGCATTTT. It is translated as CAWSVRTVYQPQHF. The gene calls are TRBV30 and TRBJ1-5; perhaps TRBD1 as D (6 bases). V lost 0 bases and J lost 5, with 11 bases in between. The CDR3 runs 14 residues. Looked up from germline, CDR1 is GTSNPN and CDR2 is SVGIG (reference sequence).

The rearrangement uses TRBV4-2 and TRBJ1-2, with 7 bases matching TRBD1. Germline CDR1 LGHNA, CDR2 YNFKEQ. The CDR3 length is 15 residues. With 3 bases clipped from V and 0 bases from J, the junction kept 4 bases outside the gene matches. CDR3 protein: CASSQLRGTNYGYTF. As DNA, the CDR3 is TGTGCCAGCAGCCAGCTCAGGGGGACTAACTATGGCTACACCTTC.

The chain carries TRBV7-6 and TRBJ2-5; 9 bases fit TRBD1. This CDR3 is 16 amino acids long. Germline V CDR1 and CDR2: SGHVS, FNYEAQ. With 5 bases clipped from V and 5 bases from J, the junction kept 12 bases outside the gene matches. The CDR3 loop is CASSKQGAPARETQYF. The CDR3 bases are TGTGCCAGCAGCAAACAGGGGGCGCCTGCAAGGGAGACCCAGTACTTC.

The chain employs TRBV6-5 and TRBJ1-2; 7 bases align to TRBD1. CDR1 and CDR2 (germline): MNHEY, SVGAGI. After removal of 5 bases from V and 4 bases from J, the junction contained 7 bases not matched to a gene. This CDR3 spans 14 amino acids. CDR3 in amino acids: CASSTGAPVYGYTF. CDR3 in DNA: TGTGCCAGCAGTACAGGGGCCCCGGTCTATGGCTACACCTTC.

This clone has a single count. The chain is built from TRBV5-1 and TRBJ2-7; TRBD1 might be the D (6 bases). Germline assignment: CDR1 SGHRS and CDR2 YFSETQ. Between the trimmed V and J ends, which lost 6 bases and 0 bases, there was a span of 13 bases. The CDR3 sequence is 14 residues long. The CDR3 coding sequence is TGCGCCAGCAAGCCAGGGACAACCTCCTACGAGCAGTACTTC. It is translated as CASKPGTTSYEQYF.